The present TCR beta chain was sequenced within a study of T cells after posttransplantation cyclophosphamide. On this clone: Its matching antigen is unknown.

Trimming removed 2 bases from V and 1 base from J; junction bases left unmatched: 4. The CDR3 is 15 residues long. Germline values: CDR1 SEHNR, CDR2 FQNEAQ (reference sequence). On the day of bone marrow donation, the related graft donor provided peripheral blood. The study, taken as a whole, reports: Recipient CMV seropositivity and CMV reactivation strongly tracked TRB clonality. Later blood repertoires were often dominated by clones from the donor CD8+ memory compartment.

Sequenced by immunoSEQ multiplex PCR; TCRdb stores in-frame clones only, minus some. The top ten clones hold roughly 2.9% of a sample with tens of thousands of clones, around 93% of them seen once. Sequenced input: PBMCs. The chain joins TRBV7-9 to TRBJ2-5; TRBD1 matches 7 bases. The TCR was taken from a young woman in good health and a related stem cell transplant donor. The CDR3 DNA follows: TGTGCCAGCAGCTTATATCGGGACAGCCAAGAGACCCAGTACTTC. Its translation is CASSLYRDSQETQYF.